This T cell receptor beta chain was captured in a study of shared clonotypes between healthy human individuals. Between the trimmed V and J ends, which lost 0 bases and 3 bases, there was a span of 14 bases. The CDR3 runs to 16 residues. Germline V gene lookup returns CDR1 MGHRA and CDR2 YSYEKL. Study conclusions and caveats: What limited the represented genetic and exposure-history diversity was the small number of donors. Memory subsets generally showed lower estimated richness than naive subsets. Rarefaction gave evidence that sorted-subset sequencing remained incomplete despite large depth.

Sorted-subset replicate PCRs used 200 ng DNA, approximately 33,000 T cell genomes. Profiled with immunoSEQ multiplex PCR; TCRdb holds only in-frame clones, not every one. The sample consists of 300,000 to 400,000 clones, around 86% of them appearing once. A word on this clone: Its antigen remains unidentified.

The sample was memory CD8+ T cells sorted from blood. The subset here: CD45RO+ cells pooled with CCR7-negative TemRA cells. The clonotype was recovered from a man between 18 and 35 years old in good health. The chain couples TRBV4-1 to TRBJ1-1; D is perhaps TRBD1 (5 bases). For the CDR3, the DNA is TGCGCCAGCAGCCAAGAAGGAGAGGGGAGAGACACTGAAGCTTTCTTT. Its protein is CASSQEGEGRDTEAFF.